This passage covers 30 T cell receptor beta chains from one sample sequenced in a study of vaccination effects on CD4 cells after COVID-19 (dated by TCRdb to between 2021 and 2024). Library preparation employed the immunoSEQ multiplex PCR assay. TCRdb obtained this table from immuneACCESS and retained in-frame rearrangements with V and J assigned. These tables miss some clones; where compared with another copy, unresolved V genes account for less than half of the shortfall, and the remainder is unexplained. A total of about 71,000 clones appear in this sample, less than 80% of them only once. The ten largest clones take up 2% to 3% of the sample. After 10 days of culture, CD4+ T cells were isolated with the EasySep CD4+ T cell isolation kit. Participants received two doses of either the BNT162b2 or the mRNA-1273 mRNA SARS-CoV-2 vaccine. The antigens of these receptors remain unknown. The sample in question was CD4+ T cells from PBMCs cultured without peptide, obtained after COVID-19 vaccination. All receptors derive from a human donor who received a COVID-19 vaccine.

This rearrangement joins TRBV5-1 to TRBJ2-3, with 7 positions matching TRBD2. Trimming at V came to 1 base and at J to 1 base, leaving 6 bases not matched to a gene. The CDR3 spans 16 residues. Germline V gives CDR1 SGHRS, CDR2 YFSETQ. The DNA of the CDR3 is TGCGCCAGCAGCTTGTCACTAGCGATTGGCACAGATACGCAGTATTTT. Translated, it gives CASSLSLAIGTDTQYF.

Here the CDR3 reads CASSPRGQETQYF. In DNA, the CDR3 is TGTGCCAGCAGCCCCAGGGGCCAAGAGACCCAGTACTTC. The V call is TRBV9, the J call TRBJ2-5; TRBD1 might be the D (6 bases). This CDR3 is built from 13 residues. The germline V gene encodes CDR1 SGDLS and CDR2 YYNGEE. The V end lost 4 bases, the J end lost 1 base, and 8 bases lay between the germline ends.

This clone was seen a single time. The V gene is TRBV7-9, the J gene TRBJ2-7; TRBD1 aligns across 10 bases. Germline V gives CDR1 SEHNR, CDR2 FQNEAQ (reference sequence). With 4 bases clipped from V and 2 bases from J, the junction kept 5 bases outside the gene matches. The CDR3 sequence is 15 residues long. DNA of the CDR3: TGTGCCAGCAGCTCCGGCGGGACAGGGGCCTACGAGCAGTACGTC. The encoded protein is CASSSGGTGAYEQYV.

The genes are TRBV10-3 and TRBJ2-5, with D unresolved. The CDR3 contains 13 residues. V was shortened by 3 bases and J by 2 bases, with 7 bases between the two germline ends. Looked up from germline, CDR1 is ENHRY and CDR2 is SYGVKD. CDR3: CAISETIQETQYF. DNA of the CDR3: TGTGCCATCAGTGAAACCATTCAAGAGACCCAGTACTTC.

This clone was detected only once. CDR3 region: CASSRVTNSPLHF. The CDR3, as DNA: TGTGCCAGCAGCAGGGTGACTAATTCACCCCTCCACTTT. The chain uses TRBV3-1 (or the pseudogene TRBV3-2) and TRBJ1-6; D gene uncertain. The length of the CDR3 is 13 residues. V was cut by 5 bases and J by 6 bases, with 8 bases left in between. Germline CDR1 reads LGHDT; CDR2 reads YNNKEL (reference sequence).

Only a few counts were recorded for this clone. This chain links TRBV10-3 with TRBJ2-5; 9 bases line up with TRBD2. This CDR3 is 14 amino acids long. After removal of 7 bases from V and 3 bases from J, the junction contained 6 bases not matched to a gene. The germline V gene encodes CDR1 ENHRY and CDR2 SYGVKD. CDR3 DNA sequence: TGTGCCATCAAAGGAGGCGGGGGGGAAGAGACCCAGTACTTC. It specifies CAIKGGGGEETQYF.

CDR3 in DNA: TGTGCCAGCAAAGAGGCAGGGTACAATACGCAGTATTTT. As protein: CASKEAGYNTQYF. This chain connects TRBV2 to TRBJ2-3; D is possibly TRBD1 (5 bases). The CDR3 is made up of 13 amino acids. Germline V lookup: CDR1 SNHLY, CDR2 FYNNEI. The ends were cut back, 7 bases at V and 7 bases at J, with 15 bases in the middle.

This rearrangement joins TRBV30 to TRBJ2-2, with unresolved D. CDR1 and CDR2 (germline): GTSNPN, SVGIG (reference sequence). This CDR3 has 11 residues. V was pared by 3 bases and J by 5 bases, with 4 bases between. The CDR3 DNA reads as TGTGCCTGGAGCCGAACCGGGGAGCTGTTTTTT. Protein product: CAWSRTGELFF. Complete variable domain (other parts from reference TRBV30 and TRBJ2-2): SQTIHQWPATLVQPVGSPLSLECTVEGTSNPNLYWYRQAAGRGLQLLFYSVGIGQISSEVPQNLSASRPQDRQFILSSKKLLLSDSGFYLCAWSRTGELFFGEGSRLTVL.

The J gene is TRBJ2-2, the V gene TRBV6-6; D remains unclear. This CDR3 contains 15 residues. Germline V CDR1 and CDR2: MNHNY, SVGAGI (reference sequence). With 0 bases removed from V and 0 bases from J, the gap between germline ends came to 5 bases. Written as DNA, the CDR3 is TGTGCCAGCAGTTACTCGGCAGCGAACACCGGGGAGCTGTTTTTT. This codes for CASSYSAANTGELFF.

The V call is TRBV10-3, the J call TRBJ1-2; D possibly corresponds to TRBD1 (5 bases). The V end was cut by 4 bases, the J end by 1 base, with 16 bases between. CDR1 is ENHRY, CDR2 SYGVKD, per germline. The CDR3 contains 16 residues. DNA of the CDR3: TGTGCCATCAGTGGGGATTTGACAGATGTTAACTATGGCTACACCTTC. Translated, it gives CAISGDLTDVNYGYTF.

This clone was counted a single time. J is TRBJ2-3 and V is TRBV9, with 9 bases aligning to TRBD1. Trimming cost V 0 bases and J 1 base; bases outside gene matches: 0. Germline V gene data show CDR1 as SGDLS and CDR2 as YYNGEE. This CDR3 has 15 amino acids. The CDR3 DNA reads as TGTGCCAGCAGCGTAGGACAGGGGGGCACAGATACGCAGTATTTT. The encoded protein is CASSVGQGGTDTQYF.

This rearrangement joins TRBV6-5 to TRBJ2-4; D is unclear. The V gene's germline CDR1 is MNHEY and CDR2 SVGAGI. With 6 bases removed from V and 4 bases from J, the gap between germline ends came to 10 bases. The CDR3 is made up of 13 amino acids. The CDR3 protein is CASSEPGKNIQYF. The CDR3 coding sequence is TGTGCCAGCAGCGAGCCCGGGAAAAACATTCAGTACTTC.

J is TRBJ2-3 and V is TRBV14; the D gene could be TRBD1 or TRBD2 (5 bases each). This CDR3 has 16 residues. Per germline, CDR1 SGHDN and CDR2 FVKESK. V lost 5 bases to trimming and J lost 0 bases, with 15 bases between them. The CDR3 bases are TGTGCCAGCAGCGTGATGAGGGGCCAGAGCACAGATACGCAGTATTTT. Amino acids: CASSVMRGQSTDTQYF. Combining the CDR3 with reference TRBV14 and TRBJ2-3 gives the whole variable domain EAGVTQFPSHSVIEKGQTVTLRCDPISGHDNLYWYRRVMGKEIKFLLHFVKESKQDESGMPNNRFLAERTGGTYSTLKVQPAELEDSGVYFCASSVMRGQSTDTQYFGPGTRLTVL.

This chain links TRBV21-1 with TRBJ1-5; TRBD1, the table's D call, lacks a check against the DNA. TRBV21-1 is flagged as a pseudogene. The CDR3 covers 16 residues. The CDR3 DNA reads as TGTGCCAGCAGCCTCCCGGGACAAGACTACAATCAGCCCCAGCATTTT. As protein: CASSLPGQDYNQPQHF.

The chain joins TRBV5-1 to TRBJ1-1; TRBD1 agrees at 7 bases. From germline, CDR1 is SGHRS and CDR2 YFSETQ. With 2 bases clipped from V and 0 bases from J, the junction kept 1 base outside the gene matches. This CDR3 comprises 14 residues. CDR3 bases: TGCGCCAGCAGCTTAGGGACAGTGAACACTGAAGCTTTCTTT. It codes for CASSLGTVNTEAFF.

The rearrangement links TRBV27 to TRBJ2-2; D tentatively fits TRBD1 or TRBD2 (5 bases each). In germline, CDR1 is MNHEY, CDR2 SMNVEV (reference sequence). V was pared by 6 bases and J by 5 bases, with 22 bases between. This CDR3 has 17 residues. CDR3: CASRGEWRLGGTGELFF. The CDR3 DNA is TGTGCCAGCAGGGGGGAATGGCGGTTAGGAGGAACCGGGGAGCTGTTTTTT.

The rearrangement links TRBV7-2 to TRBJ2-4; D possibly matches TRBD1 or TRBD2 (6 bases each). Trimming took off 3 bases at V and 6 bases at J, with 15 bases between the two ends. The CDR3 is made up of 15 amino acids. Germline CDR1 reads SGHTA; CDR2 reads FQGNSA. CDR3: CASSLEGGSGNIQYF. In nucleotides, the CDR3 is TGTGCCAGCAGCTTGGAAGGGGGGTCGGGAAACATTCAGTACTTC.

This chain links TRBV19 with TRBJ2-1; maybe TRBD2 (5 bases). The V end lost 7 bases, the J end lost 0 bases, and 7 bases lay between the germline ends. CDR1 LNHDA and CDR2 SQIVND come from the germline V gene (reference sequence). This CDR3 is 13 amino acids long. The chain's CDR3 is CASKADSYNEQFF. In DNA form, the CDR3 reads TGTGCCAGTAAAGCGGACTCCTACAATGAGCAGTTCTTC.

The chain uses TRBV24-1 and TRBJ2-2; D unclear. The V end lost 5 bases, the J end lost 4 bases, and 7 bases lay between the germline ends. The CDR3 totals 13 residues. Germline V gene sequence: CDR1 KGHDR, CDR2 SFDVKD. CDR3 DNA: TGTGCCACCAGTGTCCTCGGCACCGGGGAGCTGTTTTTT. As protein: CATSVLGTGELFF.

The count of this clone is one. This rearrangement joins TRBV4-3 to TRBJ2-7; TRBD2 aligns across 7 bases. Germline V gives CDR1 LGHNA, CDR2 YSLEER. The V gene end was trimmed by 1 base and the J gene end by 6 bases; junction bases not matched to a gene: 15. This CDR3 spans 17 amino acids. The DNA of the CDR3 is TGCGCCAGCAGCCAAGTTGCTTCGGGGGGAATTCTGTGCGAGCAGTACGTC. Protein sequence: CASSQVASGGILCEQYV.

This clone was observed a few times. The chain uses TRBV5-1 and TRBJ2-2, with TRBD1 identical over 7 bases. Germline CDR1 and CDR2: SGHRS and YFSETQ. The CDR3 spans 14 residues. Unmatched junction bases numbered 5, after V lost 8 bases and J lost 1 base. In DNA, the CDR3 is TGCGCCAGTGCCACAGGGGAGAACACCGGGGAGCTGTTTTTT. Translating it yields CASATGENTGELFF.

The rearrangement links TRBV6-5 to TRBJ1-1; D perhaps matches TRBD1 (6 bases). CDR3 length: 13 amino acids. The V gene's germline CDR1 is MNHEY and CDR2 SVGAGI. V was clipped by 5 bases and J by 5 bases, with 12 bases between them. Here the CDR3 reads CASSTGRGTEAFF. The DNA for the CDR3 is TGTGCCAGCAGTACAGGGAGAGGGACTGAAGCTTTCTTT.

The chain has TRBV5-4 and TRBJ2-5, with 14 bases that match TRBD2. Looked up from germline, CDR1 is SGHNT and CDR2 is YYREEE (reference sequence). CDR3 length equals 15 residues. The junction had 3 bases not matched to a gene; V was cut back by 4 bases and J by 4 bases. CDR3 protein: CASSPGTSGGETQYF. The CDR3 coding sequence is TGTGCCAGCAGCCCCGGGACTAGCGGGGGAGAGACCCAGTACTTC.

The chain is built from TRBV5-1 and TRBJ2-7, with 7 positions matching TRBD1. CDR1 is SGHRS, CDR2 YFSETQ, per germline. This CDR3 comprises 15 residues. V lost 0 bases and J lost 4; bases outside the gene matches: 7. CDR3 nucleotides: TGCGCCAGCAGCTTGGAGGGACAGAACTCTTACGAGCAGTACGTC. The encoded protein is CASSLEGQNSYEQYV.

The chain links TRBV2 to TRBJ2-3; D possibly corresponds to TRBD1 (5 bases). Trimming took off 7 bases at V and 2 bases at J, with 13 bases between the two ends. Germline V gene lookup returns CDR1 SNHLY and CDR2 FYNNEI. The CDR3 is 14 amino acids. CDR3 loop: CASTTDTNTDTQYF. Written as DNA, the CDR3 is TGTGCCAGCACTACGGACACAAACACAGATACGCAGTATTTT.

The chain links TRBV7-2 to TRBJ1-6, with TRBD1 as a possible D gene (6 bases). Germline V gene lookup returns CDR1 SGHTA and CDR2 FQGNSA. Trimming took 9 bases from V and 0 from J, leaving 15 bases between them. This CDR3 is built from 16 residues. This chain's CDR3 is CASGQKVSSYNSPLHF. The DNA of the CDR3 is TGTGCCAGTGGACAGAAAGTCAGCTCCTATAATTCACCCCTCCACTTT. Full variable domain (outside the CDR3, taken from reference TRBV7-2 and TRBJ1-6): GAGVSQSPSNKVTEKGKDVELRCDPISGHTALYWYRQSLGQGLEFLIYFQGNSAPDKSGLPSDRFSAERTGGSVSTLTIQRTQQEDSAVYLCASGQKVSSYNSPLHFGNGTRLTVT.

This clone has more than one count but fewer than ten. The chain employs TRBV5-1 and TRBJ2-1, with 7 bases aligning to TRBD1. Germline V gene sequence: CDR1 SGHRS, CDR2 YFSETQ. The V gene end was trimmed by 2 bases and the J gene end by 2 bases; junction bases not matched to a gene: 4. CDR3 size: 15 residues. CDR3 DNA: TGCGCCAGCAGCTTCACAGGGGCCACCTACAATGAGCAGTTCTTC. This sequence encodes CASSFTGATYNEQFF.

This chain uses TRBV7-9 with TRBJ2-7; the D gene is possibly TRBD1 (6 bases). Looked up from germline, CDR1 is SEHNR and CDR2 is FQNEAQ (reference sequence). The CDR3 is 13 residues long. Trimming pared 5 bases from V and 5 bases from J, leaving 13 bases between. The CDR3 spells CASSPQGSNEQYV. The CDR3 nucleotides read TGTGCCAGCAGCCCACAGGGCTCGAACGAGCAGTACGTC.

CDR3 DNA: TGTGCCAGCAGCTTAGGGCCCGCCCGGAATGAGCAGTTCTTC. Translated: CASSLGPARNEQFF. The rearrangement uses TRBV7-2 and TRBJ2-1; no definite D call. The germline gives CDR1 SGHTA, CDR2 FQGNSA. The CDR3 length is 14 residues. The V gene lost 1 base and the J gene lost 7 bases, with 11 bases spanning the gap.

The rearrangement uses TRBV19 and TRBJ1-1; D unclear. The CDR3 is 14 amino acids. The germline CDR1 and CDR2 sequences are LNHDA and SQIVND (reference sequence). V was trimmed by 4 bases and J by 0 bases, leaving 9 bases between them. CDR3: CASSRSVMNTEAFF. The CDR3 nucleotides read TGTGCCAGTAGTAGGTCCGTCATGAACACTGAAGCTTTCTTT.